This is a list of T cell receptor beta chains from one sample in a study of cytomegalovirus exposure and HLA in healthy donors. The table came from immunoSEQ multiplex PCR; TCRdb's copy has only in-frame clones and leaves some out. Of about 180,000 clones in the sample, 75% to 85% are singletons; the top ten hold around 7.3%. Sequencing used PBMCs. These receptors were taken from a man aged 30 to 45 in good health and CMV-seropositive. The CDR3 runs from the conserved cysteine through the conserved F or W. A D gene is named only where the DNA matches it firmly. Expanded clones get a size class; other rows say once, few or many, or leave the size out.

D | J | V | size | DNA | CDR3
TRBD2 | TRBJ2-7 | TRBV5-6 | . | TGTGCCAGCAGCTTGTTGGCGCAGCGGGAGAGAAACGAGCAGTACTTC | CASSLLAQRERNEQYF
TRBD1 | TRBJ2-5 | TRBV11-2 | . | TGTGCCAGCAGCTTAGTTACAGGGGCGTACCAAGAGACCCAGTACTTC | CASSLVTGAYQETQYF
. | TRBJ1-1 | TRBV11-2 | . | TGTGCCAGCAGCGGACAGAGGTACACTGAAGCTTTCTTT | CASSGQRYTEAFF
. | TRBJ1-1 | TRBV9 | . | TGTGCCAGCAGCGGAGGCGGTGTGAACACTGAAGCTTTCTTT | CASSGGGVNTEAFF
. | TRBJ1-2 | TRBV7-8 | once | TGTGTCAGCAGCTTAGATGAAGCCATTAGAGATGGCTACACCTTC | CVSSLDEAIRDGYTF
. | TRBJ1-2 | TRBV19 | . | TGTGCCAGTAGTATAGATCCCCCTCCAGGGCCCTCAAATGGCTACACCTTC | CASSIDPPPGPSNGYTF
TRBD2 | TRBJ2-7 | TRBV7-2 | . | TGTGCCAGCAGCCAAAGGCGGGGGTCCTCCTACGAGCAGTACTTC | CASSQRRGSSYEQYF
. | TRBJ2-7 | TRBV6-6 | . | TGTGCCAGCAGCTTAACACAGCCTTGGCAGTACTTC | CASSLTQPWQYF
. | TRBJ1-1 | TRBV19 | . | TGTGCCAGTAGTCGTTACAGGGAGAACACTGAAGCTTTCTTT | CASSRYRENTEAFF
TRBD1 | TRBJ1-5 | TRBV6-1 | few | TGTGCCAGCAGCGAAGTTAGTGGGACAGGGGATCAGCCCCAGCATTTT | CASSEVSGTGDQPQHF
TRBD1 | TRBJ2-7 | TRBV4-1 | . | TGCGCCAGCAGCCAATCTGACAGGGGGGCCTACGAGCAGTACTTC | CASSQSDRGAYEQYF
. | TRBJ1-1 | TRBV7-9 | . | TGTGCCAGCAGCTTCGGTTACAGGACAGAGATACGTAGGGGCACTGAAGCTTTCTTT | CASSFGYRTEIRRGTEAFF
. | TRBJ2-7 | TRBV11-2 | . | TGTGCCAGCAGCCCACGTTATGTGAGTCACCACTTCGCCTACGAGCAGTACTTC | CASSPRYVSHHFAYEQYF
TRBD1 | TRBJ1-6 | TRBV5-1 | . | TGCGCCAGCAGCTGGTCAGGGGGCAGAGGCTATAATTCACCCCTCCACTTT | CASSWSGGRGYNSPLHF
. | TRBJ2-5 | TRBV18 | . | TGTGCCAGCTCACCCTCCTATGGAGAGACCCAGTACTTC | CASSPSYGETQYF
. | TRBJ1-4 | TRBV19 | . | TGTGCCAGTATGGTTACAGGAGATACTAATGAAAAACTGTTTTTT | CASMVTGDTNEKLFF
. | TRBJ1-2 | TRBV4-1 | . | TGCGCCAGCAGCCCCGGGCAGGGCTATGGCTACACCTTC | CASSPGQGYGYTF
. | TRBJ1-6 | TRBV27 | . | TGTGCCAGCAGTTTCGGGGGTTTTGGTTCACCCCTCCACTTT | CASSFGGFGSPLHF
TRBD2 | TRBJ2-7 | TRBV5-1 | . | TGCGCCAGCAGCTTAGCTAGCGGGAGTCAGTACGAGCAGTACTTC | CASSLASGSQYEQYF
TRBD1 | TRBJ1-1 | TRBV29-1 | . | TGCAGCGATAGGGACAGGGATACTGAAGCTTTCTTT | CSDRDRDTEAFF
. | TRBJ2-2 | TRBV6-1 | . | TGTGCCAGCAGTCCATACAGGACCGGGGAGCTGTTTTTT | CASSPYRTGELFF
TRBD1 | TRBJ1-1 | TRBV27 | few | TGTGCCAGCAGGCGACGTCCGGGACAGGGACTGAACACTGAAGCTTTCTTT | CASRRRPGQGLNTEAFF
. | TRBJ2-7 | TRBV27 | . | TGTGCCAGCAGTTTACTGGCGCGGACCTACGAGCAGTACTTC | CASSLLARTYEQYF
. | TRBJ1-4 | TRBV19 | . | TGTGCCAGTACCACGGAGGCCGCTAATGAAAAACTGTTTTTT | CASTTEAANEKLFF
. | TRBJ1-5 | TRBV5-6 | once | TGTGCCAGCAGCTTTTCTGGGGGCCAGCCCCAGCATTTT | CASSFSGGQPQHF
. | TRBJ1-5 | TRBV19 | . | TGTGCCAGTAGTACCGGACAGTTCAATCAGCCCCAGCATTTT | CASSTGQFNQPQHF
TRBD1 | TRBJ1-1 | TRBV6-5 | once | TGTGCCAGCAGTTCGCCGGGACAGGGGAACACTGAAGCTTTCTTT | CASSSPGQGNTEAFF
. | TRBJ2-7 | TRBV25-1 | . | TGTGCCAGCAGTGAACTAGGGGGTCACTACGAGCAGTACTTC | CASSELGGHYEQYF
. | TRBJ1-2 | TRBV28 | . | TGTGCCAGCAGCTCGAGCGGCAGAAACTATGGCTACACCTTC | CASSSSGRNYGYTF
TRBD1 | TRBJ2-5 | TRBV6-1 | . | TGTGCCAGCAGTGAAGGTTTGGGACAGGGGCGGGAGACCCAGTACTTC | CASSEGLGQGRETQYF
. | TRBJ2-4 | TRBV5-6 | . | TGTGCCAGCAGCCTCCGCGGCCCAGCCAAAAACATTCAGTACTTC | CASSLRGPAKNIQYF
TRBD2 | TRBJ2-1 | TRBV5-1 | . | TGCGCCAGCAGCTTGGTACTAGCGGGAGGGGGTGAGCAGTTCTTC | CASSLVLAGGGEQFF
TRBD1 | TRBJ2-3 | TRBV7-9 | . | TGTGCCAGCAGCCGACAGGGGCGGGACACAGATACGCAGTATTTT | CASSRQGRDTDTQYF
. | TRBJ2-2 | TRBV7-2 | . | TGTGCCAGCAGCTCGCGGGACACCGGGGAGCTGTTTTTT | CASSSRDTGELFF
TRBD2 | TRBJ2-1 | TRBV5-4 | few | TGTGCCAGCAGCCAAGATGGGACTAGCGGGAGCAATGAGCAGTTCTTC | CASSQDGTSGSNEQFF
TRBD1 | TRBJ1-5 | TRBV7-9 | . | TGTGCCAGCAGCTTAGGGACAGGAGTTAGCAATCAGCCCCAGCATTTT | CASSLGTGVSNQPQHF
. | TRBJ1-1 | TRBV15 | . | TGTGCCACCAGCAGAGATAAGGGGGATGAAGCTTTCTTT | CATSRDKGDEAFF
TRBD1 | TRBJ1-1 | TRBV6-5 | . | TGTGCCAGCAGTCGCGACAGGGGAATGGACACTGAAGCTTTCTTT | CASSRDRGMDTEAFF
TRBD1 | TRBJ2-3 | TRBV27 | . | TGTGCCAGCAGTTCCGTGACAGGGGGCGCAGATACGCAGTATTTT | CASSSVTGGADTQYF
. | TRBJ2-1 | TRBV4-1 | . | TGCGCCAGCAGCCAAGACCTAGCGGACAGCTCCTACAATGAGCAGTTCTTC | CASSQDLADSSYNEQFF
. | TRBJ2-2 | TRBV6-4 | . | TGTGCCAGCAGTGACTCGGGAGGATCTTCCGGGGAGCTGTTTTTT | CASSDSGGSSGELFF